These 29 T cell receptor beta chains were all obtained from the same sample, sequenced in a study of Graves' ophthalmopathy and Graves' hyperthyroidism. Transcripts of RNA were the source for amplifying TCR beta CDR3 regions. HTBI-primed first-round RT-PCR preceded second-round multiplex PCR. TCRdb analysed the multiplex PCR reads with MiXCR anew, one entry per CDR3 protein. The sample consists of 350,000 to 400,000 distinct CDR3 sequences, about 18% of them appearing once. The material sequenced was peripheral blood. All receptors come from a woman aged 18-29 years with Graves' ophthalmopathy.

This clonotype was counted many times. The rearrangement joins TRBV19 to TRBJ1-5; a possible D gene is TRBD1 (5 bases). The germline V and J ends were trimmed by 6 bases and 5 bases, with 11 bases remaining between them. The germline CDR1 and CDR2 sequences are LNHDA and SQIVND (reference sequence). CDR3 length: 13 residues. The CDR3 loop reads CASRLLGDQPQHF. The CDR3 coding sequence is TGTGCCAGTAGATTGCTGGGGGATCAGCCCCAGCATTTT.

This clonotype was seen at least ten times. The rearrangement joins TRBV4-1 to TRBJ2-7; D unclear. From germline, CDR1 is MGHRA and CDR2 YSYEKL. V dropped 5 bases and J dropped 3 bases, with 11 bases sitting between them. This CDR3 is built from 13 residues. The CDR3 here is CASSSVEHYEQYF. CDR3 DNA sequence: TGCGCCAGCAGCTCGGTGGAGCACTACGAGCAGTACTTC.

This clonotype came up many times. The V call is TRBV29-1, the J call TRBJ2-7, with a tentative D call TRBD2 (6 bases). V was cut by 3 bases and J by 5 bases, with 11 bases left in between. Per germline, CDR1 SQVTM and CDR2 ANQGSEA. CDR3 size: 12 residues. CDR3 nucleotides: TGCAGCGTTGAGGTCAGGAGGGACGAGCAGTACTTC. It encodes CSVEVRRDEQYF.

This clonotype was recorded many times. The chain uses TRBV20-1 and TRBJ1-5; 8 bases fit TRBD1. The V gene end was trimmed by 2 bases and the J gene end by 5 bases; junction bases not matched to a gene: 8. Germline values: CDR1 DFQATT, CDR2 SNEGSKA (reference sequence). There are 15 residues in the CDR3. CDR3 nucleotide sequence: TGCAGTGCTAGAAAACTGGGACAGGCTGATCAGCCCCAGCATTTT. Translation gives CSARKLGQADQPQHF.

In its sample, this clonotype was seen a few times. The V call is TRBV4-1, the J call TRBJ2-7; 10 bases match TRBD1. In germline, CDR1 is MGHRA, CDR2 YSYEKL. V trimming: 7 bases; J trimming: 1 base; junction bases outside the gene matches: 4. The CDR3 sequence is 14 residues long. The CDR3 DNA is TGCGCCAGCAAGATGGGACAGGGGTCCTACGAGCAGTACTTC. This encodes CASKMGQGSYEQYF.

This clonotype was counted at least ten times. The chain employs TRBV4-2 and TRBJ1-1, with 7 bases that match TRBD1. The CDR3 is 17 residues long. Trimming at V came to 3 bases and at J to 3 bases, leaving 13 bases not matched to a gene. Germline CDR1 is LGHNA and CDR2 is YNFKEQ. The CDR3 DNA sequence: TGTGCCAGCAGCCACCCCCGAGGGAGGCAGGGGGACACTGAAGCTTTCTTT. Translation: CASSHPRGRQGDTEAFF.

This clonotype was seen many times. The chain is built from TRBV20-1 and TRBJ2-7; tentative D call: TRBD1 (6 bases). This CDR3 has 15 residues. Germline CDR1 reads DFQATT; CDR2 reads SNEGSKA (reference sequence). Trimming took 6 bases from V and 5 from J, leaving 23 bases between them. The CDR3 here is CSALTPTGLTDEQYF. CDR3 DNA sequence: TGCAGTGCCCTAACCCCCACAGGGCTAACCGACGAGCAGTACTTC.

This clonotype was recorded at least ten times. The chain couples TRBV20-1 to TRBJ2-7, with a tentative D call TRBD2 (5 bases). The CDR3 contains 13 residues. Germline V CDR1 and CDR2: DFQATT, SNEGSKA (reference sequence). The V and J ends lost 3 bases and 6 bases respectively, with 15 bases between them. Written as DNA, the CDR3 is TGCAGTGCTAGCGCCGGCGGCGGAGGCGAGCAGTACTTC. This sequence encodes CSASAGGGGEQYF.

This clonotype appeared many times. V gene TRBV7-2 combines with J gene TRBJ1-6; TRBD1 matches at 8 bases. There are 15 residues in the CDR3. Germline CDR1 reads SGHTA; CDR2 reads FQGNSA. Trimming cost V 5 bases and J 4 bases; bases outside gene matches: 4. CDR3 nucleotide sequence: TGTGCCAGCAGCCCCCGGACAGGGTATAATTCACCCCTCCACTTT. This translates into CASSPRTGYNSPLHF.

This clonotype has at least ten counts. This chain connects TRBV5-5 to TRBJ1-5, with TRBD1 as a possible D gene (5 bases). Trimming stripped 3 bases from V and 3 bases from J, with 10 bases between. CDR1 SGHKS and CDR2 YYEKEE come from the germline V gene (reference sequence). This CDR3 contains 14 residues. The CDR3 sequence is CASSWDALNQPQHF. Here the CDR3 DNA reads TGTGCCAGCAGCTGGGACGCCCTCAATCAGCCCCAGCATTTT.

This clonotype was recorded many times. No conserved phenylalanine or tryptophan is present at the end of the CDR3, so a read error is the likely explanation. The limits of the CDR3 on the DNA are not certain, so only TCRdb's listed CDR3 is given. V gene TRBV20-1 combines with J gene TRBJ1-1; TRBD1, the table's D call, was not compared with the DNA. The CDR3 extends over 11 residues, inclusive of both ends. The germline gives CDR1 DFQATT, CDR2 SNEGSKA (reference sequence). This CDR3 reads CSALPPGDLDS.

In its sample, this clonotype was seen a few times. V is TRBV28 and J is TRBJ2-7; TRBD1 might be the D (6 bases). Germline-derived CDR1 and CDR2 are MDHEN and SYDVKM. CDR3 length: 12 residues. The germline V and J ends were trimmed by 3 bases and 6 bases, with 9 bases remaining between them. The CDR3 DNA follows: TGTGCCAGCAGTTTCAGGGGATCCGAGCAGTACTTC. Translating it yields CASSFRGSEQYF. Full variable domain (outside the CDR3, taken from reference TRBV28 and TRBJ2-7): DVKVTQSSRYLVKRTGEKVFLECVQDMDHENMFWYRQDPGLGLRLIYFSYDVKMKEKGDIPEGYSVSREKKERFSLILESASTNQTSMYLCASSFRGSEQYFGPGTRLTVT.

This clonotype was detected ten times or more. This chain connects TRBV12-3 or TRBV12-4 to TRBJ1-2; TRBD1 matches at 7 bases. The CDR3 consists of 15 residues. Trimming removed 6 bases from V and 5 bases from J; junction bases left unmatched: 12. The DNA of the CDR3 is TGTGCCAGCAGGACCTGGACAGGAGGGAAGTATGGCTACACCTTC. This translates into CASRTWTGGKYGYTF.

This clonotype occurred many times. V is TRBV6-9 and J is TRBJ2-6; TRBD1 matches at 9 bases. J lost 0 bases, V lost 5 bases, and 20 bases had no gene match. Germline CDR1 reads MNHGY; CDR2 reads SVAAGI. The CDR3 extends over 22 amino acids. The CDR3 DNA is TGTGCCAGCAGTCATATCCTAGGGGGACAGGGATTCCACTACTCTGGGGCCAACGTCCTGACTTTC. Residues: CASSHILGGQGFHYSGANVLTF.

This clonotype showed up many times. In DNA, the CDR3 is TGCAGTGCTAAAAGGGCAGGGGCGGCGGAAGCTTTCTTT. Translated: CSAKRAGAAEAFF. The chain has TRBV20-1 and TRBJ1-1; possibly TRBD1 for D (6 bases). Germline assignment: CDR1 DFQATT and CDR2 SNEGSKA (reference sequence). Trimming removed 4 bases at V and 8 bases at J, with 17 bases between. The CDR3 spans 13 residues.

This clonotype was counted at least ten times. The genes are TRBV4-1 and TRBJ2-4, with 8 bases that match TRBD1. Looked up from germline, CDR1 is MGHRA and CDR2 is YSYEKL. Trimming at V came to 2 bases and at J to 9 bases, leaving 12 bases not matched to a gene. The CDR3 runs 16 residues. For the CDR3, the DNA is TGCGCCAGCAGCCAAACCCCGGCAGGGGGCCGGGCCATTCAGTACTTC. Protein sequence: CASSQTPAGGRAIQYF.

This clonotype was counted ten times or more. This chain uses TRBV30 with TRBJ1-1; D gene ambiguous. Germline V gene lookup returns CDR1 GTSNPN and CDR2 SVGIG (reference sequence). The CDR3 totals 12 residues. V was shortened by 5 bases and J by 1 base, with 8 bases between the two germline ends. Here the CDR3 reads CAWGPSNTEAFF. CDR3 nucleotide sequence: TGTGCCTGGGGGCCATCGAACACTGAAGCTTTCTTT.

The chain is built from TRBV28 and TRBJ1-1; D is uncertain. The CDR3 contains 13 residues. With 4 bases removed from V and 3 bases from J, the gap between germline ends came to 9 bases. In germline, CDR1 is MDHEN, CDR2 SYDVKM. The CDR3 DNA sequence: TGTGCCAGCAGTTCGGGCCCCGACACTGAAGCTTTCTTT. Amino acids: CASSSGPDTEAFF.

The table lists this clonotype with many counts. An end of the junction does not agree with germline; a read error may underlie this. V and J are TRBV20-1 and TRBJ1-1, with D possibly matching TRBD1 (6 bases). This CDR3 comprises 12 residues. Germline-derived CDR1 and CDR2 are DFQATT and SNEGSKA (reference sequence). The CDR3 coding sequence is TGCAGTGCTAGAGATCTGGGGGCCCCATGGGACTTT. It codes for CSARDLGAPWDF.

This clonotype was observed a few times. The chain carries TRBV28 and TRBJ1-2, with D perhaps matching TRBD1 (6 bases). Germline lookup yields CDR1 MDHEN and CDR2 SYDVKM. Trimming removed 6 bases from V and 4 bases from J, with 12 bases in between. The CDR3 covers 13 residues. CDR3 sequence (DNA): TGTGCCAGCAGCCTGACAGGAATCTATGGCTACACCTTC. It codes for CASSLTGIYGYTF.

At least ten counts were recorded for this clonotype. This chain links TRBV6-2 or TRBV6-3 with TRBJ2-5; 11 nucleotides match TRBD2. The CDR3 totals 16 residues. V lost 2 bases and J lost 3; bases outside the gene matches: 5. The germline gives CDR1 MNHEY, CDR2 SVGEGT. CDR3 DNA sequence: TGTGCCAGCAGTTACCCCACTAGCGGGGGAGAAGAGACCCAGTACTTC. Translation gives CASSYPTSGGEETQYF.

The genes are TRBV5-1 and TRBJ1-2; TRBD1 is a possible D gene (5 bases). The germline V and J ends were trimmed by 4 bases and 4 bases, with 17 bases remaining between them. Looked up from germline, CDR1 is SGHRS and CDR2 is YFSETQ. The CDR3 extends over 15 amino acids. Here the CDR3 DNA reads TGCGCCAGCAGCCTGGGGGTGGAGGGGATCTATGGCTACACCTTC. Amino acids: CASSLGVEGIYGYTF.

There are many counts of this clonotype. The V and J genes are TRBV29-1 and TRBJ2-7; 7 bases map to TRBD2. This CDR3 has 13 residues. Germline V CDR1 and CDR2: SQVTM, ANQGSEA. Unmatched junction bases numbered 7, after V lost 5 bases and J lost 3 bases. CDR3 in amino acids: CSVKGGTDYEQYF. CDR3 nucleotides: TGCAGCGTTAAGGGAGGGACCGACTACGAGCAGTACTTC.

At least ten counts were recorded for this clonotype. The rearrangement joins TRBV20-1 to TRBJ2-4; either TRBD1 or TRBD2 may supply D (5 bases each). Germline V gene sequence: CDR1 DFQATT, CDR2 SNEGSKA (reference sequence). V was trimmed by 0 bases and J by 0 bases, leaving 12 bases between them. The CDR3 extends over 16 amino acids. The CDR3 loop is CSARDVGETAKNIQYF. The DNA of the CDR3 is TGCAGTGCTAGAGATGTGGGGGAAACAGCCAAAAACATTCAGTACTTC.

Ten or more counts support this clonotype. The chain joins TRBV30 to TRBJ2-4; 8 nucleotides match TRBD1. This CDR3 has 13 amino acids. Germline CDR1 GTSNPN, CDR2 SVGIG (reference sequence). The ends lost 5 bases at V and 2 bases at J; junction bases unmatched: 2. In DNA, the CDR3 is TGTGCCTGGGACAGGGGATCCAAAAACATTCAGTACTTC. Translation gives CAWDRGSKNIQYF.

This clonotype has a count of ten or more. The rearrangement links TRBV5-1 to TRBJ2-2; D is possibly TRBD1 (6 bases). The CDR3 sequence is 15 residues long. CDR1 SGHRS and CDR2 YFSETQ come from the germline V gene. Trimming removed 1 base at V and 7 bases at J, with 14 bases between. The CDR3 bases are TGCGCCAGCAGCTTGTTTGGCCCAGGGGACGGGGAGCTGTTTTTT. Protein sequence: CASSLFGPGDGELFF.

This clonotype came up many times. The chain combines TRBV9 with TRBJ1-2; D is unclear. V lost 3 bases, J lost 4 bases, and 10 bases lay in between. This CDR3 is 13 amino acids long. Germline V gene data show CDR1 as SGDLS and CDR2 as YYNGEE. This CDR3 reads CASSAHGLYGYTF. The CDR3 DNA is TGTGCCAGCAGCGCCCACGGCCTCTATGGCTACACCTTC.

This clonotype was counted at least ten times. This rearrangement joins TRBV6-1 to TRBJ2-5; no firm D call. The length of the CDR3 is 14 residues. Germline assignment: CDR1 MNHNS and CDR2 SASEGT. V lost 8 bases and J lost 4, with 17 bases in between. CDR3 loop: CASGYTDKGETQYF. CDR3 nucleotide sequence: TGTGCCAGCGGGTATACGGATAAGGGAGAGACCCAGTACTTC.

In its sample, this clonotype was seen many times. The J gene is TRBJ2-7, the V gene TRBV15; 14 bases line up with TRBD2. Looked up from germline, CDR1 is LNHNV and CDR2 is YYDKDF (reference sequence). This CDR3 has 18 residues. Trimming cost V 1 base and J 3 bases; bases outside gene matches: 8. CDR3 in DNA: TGTGCCACCAGCAGAGGGACTAGCGGGGGGCATAGGATCTACGAGCAGTACTTC. This encodes CATSRGTSGGHRIYEQYF.